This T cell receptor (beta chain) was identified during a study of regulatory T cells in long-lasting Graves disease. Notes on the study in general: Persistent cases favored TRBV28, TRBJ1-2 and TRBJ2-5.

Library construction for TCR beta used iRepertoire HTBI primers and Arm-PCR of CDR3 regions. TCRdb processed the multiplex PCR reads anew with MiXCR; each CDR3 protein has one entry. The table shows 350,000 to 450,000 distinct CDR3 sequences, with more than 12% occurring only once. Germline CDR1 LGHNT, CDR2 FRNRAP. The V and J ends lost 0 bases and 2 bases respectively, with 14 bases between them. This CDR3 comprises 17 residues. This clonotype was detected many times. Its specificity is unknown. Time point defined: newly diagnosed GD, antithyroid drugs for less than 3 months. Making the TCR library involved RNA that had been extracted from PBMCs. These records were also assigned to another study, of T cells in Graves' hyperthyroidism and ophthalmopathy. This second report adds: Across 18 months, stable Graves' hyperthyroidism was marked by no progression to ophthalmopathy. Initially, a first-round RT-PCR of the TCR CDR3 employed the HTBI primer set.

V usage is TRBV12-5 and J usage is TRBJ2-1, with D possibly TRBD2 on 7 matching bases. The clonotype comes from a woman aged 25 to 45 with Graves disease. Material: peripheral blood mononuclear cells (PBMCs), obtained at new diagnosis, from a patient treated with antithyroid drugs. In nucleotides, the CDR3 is TGTGCTAGTGGTTTGGTATTGGGGGGGGCTACCTACAATGAGCAGTTCTTC. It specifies CASGLVLGGATYNEQFF.